The sequence of this T cell receptor (beta chain) was determined in a study of T cell repertoires in cytomegalovirus infection. V lost 2 bases to trimming and J lost 5 bases, with 20 bases between them. Germline V CDR1 and CDR2: SEHNR, FQNEAQ (reference sequence). CDR3 length equals 17 residues. Via MiXCR, TCRdb re-called the reads, giving one row per CDR3 protein. The table records some 300,000 distinct CDR3 sequences, roughly 13% of them present only once. The receptor comes from a human donor in good health (CMV status not recorded). Some clones in this sample may be carry-over from other donors' samples. The chain carries TRBV7-9 and TRBJ2-3, with TRBD1 as a possible D gene (6 bases). Sequenced: PBMCs. The CDR3 protein is CASSLSSGRGSGDTQYF. The CDR3 DNA sequence: TGTGCCAGCAGCTTAAGCTCGGGCAGGGGTTCGGGAGATACGCAGTATTTT.